This TCR beta chain was profiled in a study of blood T cell repertoires in COVID-19. As for the study in general: The analysed material was cDNA or gDNA that came from T cells, B-cell-depleted T cells, or PBMCs.

The germline V gene has CDR1 SGDLS and CDR2 YYNGEE. The CDR3 loop spans 15 amino acids. V dropped 0 bases and J dropped 3 bases, with 9 bases sitting between them. With respect to this clone: The identical CDR3 is also encoded by other nucleotide sequences in the sample.

In the authors' workflow: It was from reference gene primer amplification that nucleated cell counts were estimated. Measured with immunoSEQ multiplex PCR; TCRdb has only the in-frame clones, and not every one. The V and J calls and the clone size are those of that table, but D and trimming were determined from the DNA. The sample consists of approximately 380,000 clones, 75% to 90% of them appearing once. The gene calls are TRBV9 and TRBJ1-4, with D unresolved. This TCR derives from a woman aged 18-29 years with acute or convalescent COVID-19. Specimen: peripheral blood. In nucleotides, the CDR3 is TGTGCCAGCAGCGTAGGCGAAGTTGCTAATGAAAAACTGTTTTTT. Its protein is CASSVGEVANEKLFF.